This T cell receptor (beta chain) was sequenced during a study of cytotoxic CD8 clonotypes in ibrutinib-treated CLL. Study summary: Included were 11 to 12 relapsed/refractory and over 14 treatment-naive patients, of whom some 18 were IGHV unmutated. Responses comprised approximately 25 partial and 2 complete; at median around 70 months, about 14 remained remitted and roughly 12 progressed. On average, each sample had 255,043 productive templates and around 100,000 productive rearrangements.

Germline trimming cut 3 bases from V and 0 bases from J; bases unmatched to any gene: 12. The V gene's germline CDR1 is LNHNV and CDR2 YYDKDF (reference sequence). CDR3 length: 18 residues. This clone occurred once. Clones were read by immunoSEQ multiplex PCR, and TCRdb kept only the in-frame ones, dropping some. The sample gives some 200,000 clones, roughly 79% of which show up once; 9.5% to 12% is in the top ten. The V gene is TRBV15, the J gene TRBJ1-1; 8 bases are a match to TRBD1. Sequenced here: PBMCs, sampled after 12 months of ibrutinib treatment. This clonotype was sampled from a human donor with chronic lymphocytic leukemia. In nucleotides, the CDR3 is TGTGCCACCAGCAGGGTCCCGGGACAGGTTAAGATGAACACTGAAGCTTTCTTT. Protein product: CATSRVPGQVKMNTEAFF.